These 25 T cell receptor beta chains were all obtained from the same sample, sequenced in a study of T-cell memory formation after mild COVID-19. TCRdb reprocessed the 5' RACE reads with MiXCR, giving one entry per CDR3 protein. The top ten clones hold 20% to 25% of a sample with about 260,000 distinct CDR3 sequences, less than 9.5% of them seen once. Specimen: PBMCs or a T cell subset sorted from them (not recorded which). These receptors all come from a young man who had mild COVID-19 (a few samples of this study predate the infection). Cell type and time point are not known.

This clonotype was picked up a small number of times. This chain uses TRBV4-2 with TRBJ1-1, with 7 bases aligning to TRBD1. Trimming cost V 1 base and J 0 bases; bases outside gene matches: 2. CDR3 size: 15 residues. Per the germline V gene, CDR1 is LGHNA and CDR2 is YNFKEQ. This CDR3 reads CASSQVDRLNTEAFF. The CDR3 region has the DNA TGTGCCAGCAGCCAAGTGGACAGGCTGAACACTGAAGCTTTCTTT.

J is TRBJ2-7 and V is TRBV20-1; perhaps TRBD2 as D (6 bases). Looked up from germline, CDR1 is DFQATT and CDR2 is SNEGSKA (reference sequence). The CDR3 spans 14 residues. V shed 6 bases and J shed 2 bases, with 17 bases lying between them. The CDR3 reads CSAKPGLNTYEQYF. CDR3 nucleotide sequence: TGCAGTGCCAAACCGGGACTCAATACCTACGAGCAGTACTTC.

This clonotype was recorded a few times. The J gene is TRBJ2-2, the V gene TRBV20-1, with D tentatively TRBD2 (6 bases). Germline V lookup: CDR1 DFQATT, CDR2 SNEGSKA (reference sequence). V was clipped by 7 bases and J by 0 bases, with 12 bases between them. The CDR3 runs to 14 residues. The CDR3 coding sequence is TGCAGTGTCCACGGGGGAGCGAACACCGGGGAGCTGTTTTTT. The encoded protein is CSVHGGANTGELFF.

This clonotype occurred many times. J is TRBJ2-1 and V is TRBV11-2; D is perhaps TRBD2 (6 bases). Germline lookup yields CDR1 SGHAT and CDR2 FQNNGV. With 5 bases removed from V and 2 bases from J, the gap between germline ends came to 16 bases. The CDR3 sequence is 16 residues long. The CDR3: CASSPRVGGTYNEQFF. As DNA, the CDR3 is TGTGCCAGCAGCCCGAGGGTAGGCGGGACCTACAATGAGCAGTTCTTC.

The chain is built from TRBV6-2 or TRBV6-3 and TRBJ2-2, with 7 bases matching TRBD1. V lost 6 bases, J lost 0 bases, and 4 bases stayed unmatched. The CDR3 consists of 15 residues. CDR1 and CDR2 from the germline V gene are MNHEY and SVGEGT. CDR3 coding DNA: TGTGCCAGCAGACTCGACAGGGCGAACACCGGGGAGCTGTTTTTT. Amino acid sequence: CASRLDRANTGELFF.

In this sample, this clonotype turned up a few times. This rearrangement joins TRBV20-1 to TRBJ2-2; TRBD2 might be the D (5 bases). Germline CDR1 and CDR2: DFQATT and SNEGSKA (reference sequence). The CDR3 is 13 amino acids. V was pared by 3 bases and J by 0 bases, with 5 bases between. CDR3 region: CSASGANTGELFF. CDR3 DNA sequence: TGCAGTGCTAGCGGGGCGAACACCGGGGAGCTGTTTTTT.

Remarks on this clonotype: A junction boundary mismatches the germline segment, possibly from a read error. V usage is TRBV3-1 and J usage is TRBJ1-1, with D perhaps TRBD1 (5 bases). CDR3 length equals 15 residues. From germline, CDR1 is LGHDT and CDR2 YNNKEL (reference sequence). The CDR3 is CASSQDIGAAEGFHF. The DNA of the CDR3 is TGTGCCAGCAGCCAAGATATTGGGGCGGCCGAGGGGTTCCACTTT.

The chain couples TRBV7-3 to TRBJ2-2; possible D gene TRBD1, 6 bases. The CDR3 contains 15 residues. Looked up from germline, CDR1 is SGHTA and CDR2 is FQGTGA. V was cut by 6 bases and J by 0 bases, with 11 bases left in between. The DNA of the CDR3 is TGTGCCAGCAGGTCACAGGGTTCGAACACCGGGGAGCTGTTTTTT. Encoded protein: CASRSQGSNTGELFF.

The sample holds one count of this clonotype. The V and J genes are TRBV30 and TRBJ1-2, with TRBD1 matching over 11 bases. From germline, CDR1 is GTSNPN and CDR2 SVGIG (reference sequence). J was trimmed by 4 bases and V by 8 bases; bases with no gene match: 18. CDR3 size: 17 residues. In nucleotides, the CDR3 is TGTGCCCAACCCCTGGACAGGGGGCCGTTGGGGGGCTATGGCTACACCTTC. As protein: CAQPLDRGPLGGYGYTF.

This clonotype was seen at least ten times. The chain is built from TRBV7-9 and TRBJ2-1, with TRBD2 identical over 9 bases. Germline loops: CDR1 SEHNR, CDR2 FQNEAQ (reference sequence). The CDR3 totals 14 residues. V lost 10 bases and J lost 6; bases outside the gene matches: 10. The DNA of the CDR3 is TGTGCCACGACCCGGGGACTAGCATCCAATGAGCAGTTCTTC. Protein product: CATTRGLASNEQFF.

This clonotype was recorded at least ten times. The CDR3 region has the DNA TGTGCCAGCAGGGGACAGGGAAATCAGCCCCAGCATTTT. Translating gives CASRGQGNQPQHF. The J gene is TRBJ1-5, the V gene TRBV25-1; 9 positions match TRBD1. Per germline, CDR1 MGHDK and CDR2 SYGVNS. This CDR3 contains 13 residues. V dropped 6 bases and J dropped 4; count of bases not matched to a gene: 1.

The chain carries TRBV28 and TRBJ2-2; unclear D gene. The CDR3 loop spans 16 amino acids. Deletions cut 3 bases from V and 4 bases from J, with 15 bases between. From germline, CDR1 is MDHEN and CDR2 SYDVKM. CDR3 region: CASSLPLGGVTGELFF. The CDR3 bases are TGTGCCAGCAGTTTGCCCCTCGGCGGAGTCACCGGGGAGCTGTTTTTT.

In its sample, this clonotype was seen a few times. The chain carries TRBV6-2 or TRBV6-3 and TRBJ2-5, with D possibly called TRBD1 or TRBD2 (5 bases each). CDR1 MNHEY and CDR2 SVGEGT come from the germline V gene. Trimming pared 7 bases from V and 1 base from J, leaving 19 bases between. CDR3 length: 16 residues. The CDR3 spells CASTHLPGASQETQYF. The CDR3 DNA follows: TGTGCCAGCACTCACCTACCCGGGGCTTCCCAAGAGACCCAGTACTTC.

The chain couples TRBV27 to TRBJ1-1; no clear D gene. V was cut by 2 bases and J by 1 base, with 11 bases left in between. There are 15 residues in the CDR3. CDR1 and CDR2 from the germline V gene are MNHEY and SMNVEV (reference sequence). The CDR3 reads CASSLMFSPNTEAFF. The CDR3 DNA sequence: TGTGCCAGCAGTTTAATGTTTTCCCCGAACACTGAAGCTTTCTTT.

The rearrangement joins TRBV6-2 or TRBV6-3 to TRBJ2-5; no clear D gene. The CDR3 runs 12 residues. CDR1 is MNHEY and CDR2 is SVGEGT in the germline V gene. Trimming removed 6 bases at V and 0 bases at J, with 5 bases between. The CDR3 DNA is TGTGCCAGCAGGGCGTACCAAGAGACCCAGTACTTC. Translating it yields CASRAYQETQYF.

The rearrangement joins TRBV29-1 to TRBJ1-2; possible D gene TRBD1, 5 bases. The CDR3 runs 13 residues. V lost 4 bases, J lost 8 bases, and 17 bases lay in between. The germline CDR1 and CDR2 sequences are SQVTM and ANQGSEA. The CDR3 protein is CSVVPGTLGGYTF. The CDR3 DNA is TGCAGCGTTGTGCCGGGGACCCTAGGGGGCTACACCTTC.

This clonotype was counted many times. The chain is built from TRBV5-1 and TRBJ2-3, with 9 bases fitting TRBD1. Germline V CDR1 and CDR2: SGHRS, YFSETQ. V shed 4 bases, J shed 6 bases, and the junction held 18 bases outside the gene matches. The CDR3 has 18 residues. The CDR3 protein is CASSLTPGQGEILDTQYF. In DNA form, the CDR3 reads TGCGCCAGCAGCCTAACTCCGGGACAGGGTGAGATTTTGGATACGCAGTATTTT.

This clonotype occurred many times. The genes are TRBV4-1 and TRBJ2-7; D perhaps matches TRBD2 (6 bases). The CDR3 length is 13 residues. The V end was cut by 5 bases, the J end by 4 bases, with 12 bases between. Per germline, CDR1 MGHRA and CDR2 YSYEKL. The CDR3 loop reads CASSTRGRYEQYF. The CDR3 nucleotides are TGCGCCAGCAGCACCCGGGGGAGATACGAGCAGTACTTC.

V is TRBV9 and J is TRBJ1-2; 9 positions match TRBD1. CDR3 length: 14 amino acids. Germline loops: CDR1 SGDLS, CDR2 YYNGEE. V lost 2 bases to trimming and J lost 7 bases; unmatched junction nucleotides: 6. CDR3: CASSVRQGGFGYTF. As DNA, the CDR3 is TGTGCCAGCAGCGTGAGACAGGGGGGCTTTGGCTACACCTTC.

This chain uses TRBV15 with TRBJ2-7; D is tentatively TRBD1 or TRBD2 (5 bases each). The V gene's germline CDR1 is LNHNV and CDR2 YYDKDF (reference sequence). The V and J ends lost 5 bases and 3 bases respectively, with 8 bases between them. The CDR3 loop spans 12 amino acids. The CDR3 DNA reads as TGTGCCACCAGCGGGACGGACTACGAGCAGTACTTC. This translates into CATSGTDYEQYF.

In nucleotides, the CDR3 is TGTGCCAGCAGCGTAGCCCCGTCGGCAGGGGGATCGTACGAGCAGTACTTC. It specifies CASSVAPSAGGSYEQYF. The V call is TRBV9, the J call TRBJ2-7; TRBD1 aligns across 7 bases. CDR3 size: 17 residues. V dropped 0 bases and J dropped 4; count of bases not matched to a gene: 13. Per germline, CDR1 SGDLS and CDR2 YYNGEE.

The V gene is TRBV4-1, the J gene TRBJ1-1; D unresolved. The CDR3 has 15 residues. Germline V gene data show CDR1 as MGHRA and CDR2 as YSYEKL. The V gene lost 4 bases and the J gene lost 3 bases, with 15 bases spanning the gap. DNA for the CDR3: TGCGCCAGCAGCCCCTTCAGGTTTACGGACACTGAAGCTTTCTTT. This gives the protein CASSPFRFTDTEAFF.

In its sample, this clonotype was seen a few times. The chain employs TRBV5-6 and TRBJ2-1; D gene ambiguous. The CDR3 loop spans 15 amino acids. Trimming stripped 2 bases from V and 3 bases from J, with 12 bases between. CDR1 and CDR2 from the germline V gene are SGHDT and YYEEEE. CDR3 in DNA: TGTGCCAGCAGCTTCCGAGGCGGCTTCTACAATGAGCAGTTCTTC. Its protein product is CASSFRGGFYNEQFF.

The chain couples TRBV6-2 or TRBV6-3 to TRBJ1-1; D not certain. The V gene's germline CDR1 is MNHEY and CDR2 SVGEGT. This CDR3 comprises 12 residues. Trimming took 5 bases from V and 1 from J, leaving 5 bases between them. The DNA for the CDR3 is TGTGCCAGCAGTCGACCGAACACTGAAGCTTTCTTT. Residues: CASSRPNTEAFF.

The CDR3 nucleotides read TGCAGCGTCGTCAGGGGATTGGGCACTGAAGCTTTCTTT. Translation gives CSVVRGLGTEAFF. The gene calls are TRBV29-1 and TRBJ1-1, with D tentatively TRBD1 (6 bases). Per germline, CDR1 SQVTM and CDR2 ANQGSEA. With 6 bases removed from V and 4 bases from J, the gap between germline ends came to 15 bases. The CDR3 totals 13 residues.